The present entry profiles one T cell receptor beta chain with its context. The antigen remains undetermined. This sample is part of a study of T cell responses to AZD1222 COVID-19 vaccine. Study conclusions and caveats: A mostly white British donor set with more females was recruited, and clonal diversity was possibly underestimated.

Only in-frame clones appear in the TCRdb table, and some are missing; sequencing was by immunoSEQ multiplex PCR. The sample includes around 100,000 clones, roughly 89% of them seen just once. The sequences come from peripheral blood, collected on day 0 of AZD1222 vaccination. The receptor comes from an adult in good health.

CDR3 loop: CASSEWGFSSTDTQYF. The DNA of the CDR3 is TGTGCCAGCAGTGAATGGGGTTTTTCTAGCACAGATACGCAGTATTTT. J is TRBJ2-3 and V is TRBV2, with unresolved D. The length of the CDR3 is 16 residues. Germline CDR1 reads SNHLY; CDR2 reads FYNNEI. Trimming took off 2 bases at V and 0 bases at J, with 12 bases between the two ends.